The present entry profiles one T cell receptor (beta chain) with its context. Its antigen is not known. Germline V gene data show CDR1 as LNHNV and CDR2 as YYDKDF (reference sequence). This CDR3 has 15 residues. Trimming removed 0 bases at V and 5 bases at J, with 13 bases between. This sample stems from a study of blood T cells in healthy people across ages. Extraction of total RNA produced a minimum of 5 micrograms from each sample. Study findings and constraints: Strongly correlated with naive T cell percentage was TCR beta diversity.

A second PCR of 7 to 11 cycles used a sample-barcoded 5' primer and a J-beta primer mix. TCRdb itself ran the 5' RACE reads through MiXCR, one entry per CDR3 protein. Here the sample spans roughly 800,000 distinct CDR3 sequences, roughly 60% being singletons. The source of this sequence is a man aged 30 to 45 in good health. The sample comprised blood. The chain joins TRBV15 to TRBJ2-5; weak D call: TRBD1 (6 bases). CDR3 bases: TGTGCCACCAGCAGAGAAGGACAGCACGGGGAGACCCAGTACTTC. Translating gives CATSREGQHGETQYF.